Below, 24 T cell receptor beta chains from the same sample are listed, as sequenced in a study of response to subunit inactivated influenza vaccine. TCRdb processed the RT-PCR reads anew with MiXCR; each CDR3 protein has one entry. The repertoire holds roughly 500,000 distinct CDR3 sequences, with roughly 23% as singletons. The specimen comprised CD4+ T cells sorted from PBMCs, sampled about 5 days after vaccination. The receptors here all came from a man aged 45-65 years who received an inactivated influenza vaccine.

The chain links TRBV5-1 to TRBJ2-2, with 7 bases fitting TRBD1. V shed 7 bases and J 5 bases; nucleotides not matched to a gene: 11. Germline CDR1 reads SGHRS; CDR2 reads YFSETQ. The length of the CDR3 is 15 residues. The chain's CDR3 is CASQITDRKTGELFF. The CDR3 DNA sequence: TGCGCCAGCCAAATCACGGACAGGAAAACCGGGGAGCTGTTTTTT.

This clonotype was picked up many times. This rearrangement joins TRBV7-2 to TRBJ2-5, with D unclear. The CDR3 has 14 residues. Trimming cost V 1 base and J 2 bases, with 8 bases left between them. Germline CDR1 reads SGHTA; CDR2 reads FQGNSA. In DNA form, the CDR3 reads TGTGCCAGCAGCTTAGGTGGCAGTCAAGAGACCCAGTACTTC. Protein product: CASSLGGSQETQYF. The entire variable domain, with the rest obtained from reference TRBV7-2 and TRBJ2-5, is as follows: GAGVSQSPSNKVTEKGKDVELRCDPISGHTALYWYRQSLGQGLEFLIYFQGNSAPDKSGLPSDRFSAERTGGSVSTLTIQRTQQEDSAVYLCASSLGGSQETQYFGPGTRLLVL.

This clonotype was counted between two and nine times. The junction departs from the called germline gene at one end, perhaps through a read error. CDR3 region: CAVAGTVMLF. CDR3 nucleotide sequence: TGTGCCGTCGCCGGGACAGTAATGCTCTTC. This sequence joins TRBV24-1 and TRBJ2-1; 7 nucleotides agree with TRBD1. Germline V gene data show CDR1 as KGHDR and CDR2 as SFDVKD. The CDR3 consists of 10 residues.

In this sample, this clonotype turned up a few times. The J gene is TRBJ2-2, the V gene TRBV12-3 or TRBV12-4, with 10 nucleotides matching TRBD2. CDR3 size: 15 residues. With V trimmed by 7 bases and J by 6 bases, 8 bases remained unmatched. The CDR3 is CASTQAGGPAGELFF. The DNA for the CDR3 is TGTGCCAGCACTCAAGCGGGAGGGCCCGCCGGGGAGCTGTTTTTT.

The CDR3 DNA reads as TGCAGTGCTTCCCGGGACAGACTTCCCTACGAGCAGTACTTC. Amino acid sequence: CSASRDRLPYEQYF. This rearrangement joins TRBV20-1 to TRBJ2-7; 7 nucleotides match TRBD1. Germline values: CDR1 DFQATT, CDR2 SNEGSKA (reference sequence). The length of the CDR3 is 14 residues. V was clipped by 5 bases and J by 2 bases; unmatched bases: 9.

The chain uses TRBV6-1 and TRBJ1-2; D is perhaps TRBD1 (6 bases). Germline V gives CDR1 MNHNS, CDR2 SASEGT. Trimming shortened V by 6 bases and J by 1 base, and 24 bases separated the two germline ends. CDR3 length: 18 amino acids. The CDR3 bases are TGTGCCAGCAGCCCTCCGCACTCCGGGACAAGATTTAACTATGGCTACACCTTC. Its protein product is CASSPPHSGTRFNYGYTF.

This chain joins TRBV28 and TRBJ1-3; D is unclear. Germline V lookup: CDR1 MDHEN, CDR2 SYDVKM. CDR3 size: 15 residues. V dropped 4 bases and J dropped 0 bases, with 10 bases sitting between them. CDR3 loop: CASSSNGYSGNTIYF. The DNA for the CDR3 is TGTGCCAGCAGTTCAAACGGGTACTCTGGAAACACCATATATTTT.

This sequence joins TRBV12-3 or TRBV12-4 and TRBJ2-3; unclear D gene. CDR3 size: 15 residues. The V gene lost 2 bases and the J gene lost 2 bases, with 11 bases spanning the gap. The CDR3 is CASSLYGLVTDTQYF. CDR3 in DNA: TGTGCCAGCAGTTTATATGGCCTAGTCACAGATACGCAGTATTTT.

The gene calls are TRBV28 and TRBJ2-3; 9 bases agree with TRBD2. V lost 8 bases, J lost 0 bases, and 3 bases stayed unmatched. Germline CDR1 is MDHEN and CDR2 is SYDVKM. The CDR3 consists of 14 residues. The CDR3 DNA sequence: TGTGCCAGCCTAGCGGGAATTAGCACAGATACGCAGTATTTT. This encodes CASLAGISTDTQYF.

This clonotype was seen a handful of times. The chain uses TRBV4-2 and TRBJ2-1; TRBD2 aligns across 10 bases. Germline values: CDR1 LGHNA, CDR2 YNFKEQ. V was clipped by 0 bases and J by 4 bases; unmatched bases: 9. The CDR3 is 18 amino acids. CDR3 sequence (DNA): TGTGCCAGCAGCCAAGATTTTGGGCTAGCGGGAGTATACAATGAGCAGTTCTTC. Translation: CASSQDFGLAGVYNEQFF.

CDR3 residues: CASSPNSGGAGQYF. In DNA form, the CDR3 reads TGCGCCAGCAGCCCCAATAGCGGGGGGGCAGGGCAGTACTTC. The genes are TRBV5-1 and TRBJ2-7; the match to TRBD2 covers 11 bases. The CDR3 has 14 amino acids. V shed 4 bases and J 9 bases; nucleotides not matched to a gene: 9. Germline V lookup: CDR1 SGHRS, CDR2 YFSETQ.

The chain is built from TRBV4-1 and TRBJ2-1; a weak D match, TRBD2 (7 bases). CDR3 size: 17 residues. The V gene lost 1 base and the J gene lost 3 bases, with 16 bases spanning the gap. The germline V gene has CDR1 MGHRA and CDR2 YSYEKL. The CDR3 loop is CASSQVNLRGGYNEQFF. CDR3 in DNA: TGCGCCAGCAGCCAAGTGAATTTAAGGGGGGGCTACAATGAGCAGTTCTTC.

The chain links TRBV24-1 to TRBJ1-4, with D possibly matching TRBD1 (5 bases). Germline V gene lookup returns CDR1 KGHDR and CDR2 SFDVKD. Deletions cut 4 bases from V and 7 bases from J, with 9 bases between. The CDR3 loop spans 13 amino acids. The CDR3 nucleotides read TGTGCCACCAGTGACGGGGGAGTTGAAAAACTGTTTTTT. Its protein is CATSDGGVEKLFF.

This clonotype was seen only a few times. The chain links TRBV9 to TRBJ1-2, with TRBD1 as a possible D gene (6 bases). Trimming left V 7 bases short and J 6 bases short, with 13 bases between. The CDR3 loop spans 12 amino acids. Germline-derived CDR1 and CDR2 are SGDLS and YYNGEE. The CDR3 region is CASGGGFDGYTF. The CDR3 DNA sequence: TGTGCCAGCGGAGGGGGGTTCGATGGCTACACCTTC.

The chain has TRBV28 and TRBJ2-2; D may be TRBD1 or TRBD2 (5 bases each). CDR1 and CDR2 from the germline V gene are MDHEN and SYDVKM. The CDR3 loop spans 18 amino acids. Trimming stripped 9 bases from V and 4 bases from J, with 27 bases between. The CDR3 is CASHRKFGRTRGTGELFF. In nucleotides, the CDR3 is TGTGCCAGTCACAGGAAGTTTGGGCGGACTCGGGGCACCGGGGAGCTGTTTTTT.

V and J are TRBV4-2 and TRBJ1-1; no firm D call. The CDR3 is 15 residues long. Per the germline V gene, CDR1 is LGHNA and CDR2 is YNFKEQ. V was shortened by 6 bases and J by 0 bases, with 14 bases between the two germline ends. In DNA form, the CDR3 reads TGTGCCAGCAGTCCTGACACTGACCTGAACACTGAAGCTTTCTTT. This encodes CASSPDTDLNTEAFF.

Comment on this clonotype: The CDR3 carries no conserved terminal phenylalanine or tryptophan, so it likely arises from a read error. This CDR3 reads CASRGQLMNTEAFS. The CDR3 DNA follows: TGTGCCAGCAGAGGACAGTTAATGAACACTGAAGCTTTCTCT. The chain joins TRBV6-1 to TRBJ1-1, with D maybe TRBD1 (6 bases). Between the trimmed V and J ends, which lost 6 bases and 0 bases, there was a span of 11 bases. Per germline, CDR1 MNHNS and CDR2 SASEGT. CDR3 size: 14 residues.

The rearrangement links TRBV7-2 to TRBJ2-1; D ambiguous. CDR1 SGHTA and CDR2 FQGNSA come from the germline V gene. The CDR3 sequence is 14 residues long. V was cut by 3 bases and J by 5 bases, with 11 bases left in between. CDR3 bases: TGTGCCAGCAGCTTCGACTTAGACGACAATGAGCAGTTCTTC. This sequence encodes CASSFDLDDNEQFF.

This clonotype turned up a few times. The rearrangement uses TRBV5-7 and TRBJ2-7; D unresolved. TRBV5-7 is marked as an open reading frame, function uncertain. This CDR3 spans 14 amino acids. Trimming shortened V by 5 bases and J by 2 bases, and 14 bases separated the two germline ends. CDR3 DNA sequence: TGTGCCAGCAGTGTTACCGGGCCTACCTACGAGCAGTACTTC. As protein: CASSVTGPTYEQYF.

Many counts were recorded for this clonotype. CDR3 in amino acids: CASSFGVKDTQYF. CDR3 coding DNA: TGTGCCAGCAGCTTTGGAGTTAAAGATACGCAGTATTTT. The chain uses TRBV7-2 and TRBJ2-3; D is undetermined. Germline CDR1 SGHTA, CDR2 FQGNSA. Deletions cut 3 bases from V and 5 bases from J, with 9 bases between. The CDR3 runs to 13 residues.

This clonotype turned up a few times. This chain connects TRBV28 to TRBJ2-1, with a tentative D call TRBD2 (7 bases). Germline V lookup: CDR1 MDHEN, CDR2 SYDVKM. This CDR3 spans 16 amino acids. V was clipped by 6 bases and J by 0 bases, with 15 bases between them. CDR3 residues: CASSPGGLSSYNEQFF. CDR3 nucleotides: TGTGCCAGCAGCCCCGGGGGGCTGAGCTCCTACAATGAGCAGTTCTTC.

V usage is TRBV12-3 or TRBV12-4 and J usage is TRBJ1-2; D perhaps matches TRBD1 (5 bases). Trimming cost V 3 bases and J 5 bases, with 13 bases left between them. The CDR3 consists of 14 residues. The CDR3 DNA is TGTGCCAGCAGTTTGGAGACAGACGGGTATGGCTACACCTTC. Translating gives CASSLETDGYGYTF.

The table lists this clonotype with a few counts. CDR3: CASSPTGGAGYHQPQHF. Written as DNA, the CDR3 is TGTGCCAGCAGTCCTACAGGGGGAGCGGGCTATCATCAGCCCCAGCATTTT. The rearrangement joins TRBV12-3 or TRBV12-4 to TRBJ1-5; TRBD1 matches at 8 bases. CDR3 length equals 17 residues. The trim removed 5 bases at V and 5 bases at J, leaving 14 bases unmatched.

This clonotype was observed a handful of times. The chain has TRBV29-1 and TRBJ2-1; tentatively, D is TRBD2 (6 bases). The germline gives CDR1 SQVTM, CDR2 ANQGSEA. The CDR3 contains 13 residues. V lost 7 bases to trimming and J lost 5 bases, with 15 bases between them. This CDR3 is CSARRDSDNEQFF. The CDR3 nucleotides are TGCAGCGCCCGCCGGGACTCAGACAATGAGCAGTTCTTC.